Each of the 23 T cell receptor beta chains below was sequenced from the same sample in a study of OX40 agonist ivuxolimab in advanced cancers. Repertoires were generated with immunoSEQ multiplex PCR, while TCRdb's copy carries only in-frame clones and drops some. The sample includes around 55,000 clones, about 86% seen only once; the top ten take approximately 11%. The source was CD4+ or CD8+ T cells sorted from blood, collected in a trial of the OX40 agonist ivuxolimab. These receptors all come from an adult with an advanced solid tumor such as melanoma, head and neck, liver or kidney cancer.

In this sample, this clone turned up once. The chain employs TRBV13 and TRBJ2-3, with D possibly called TRBD1 or TRBD2 (6 bases each). Germline V lookup: CDR1 PRHDT, CDR2 FYEKMQ (reference sequence). V lost 4 bases to trimming and J lost 0 bases, with 20 bases between them. There are 18 residues in the CDR3. CDR3 DNA: TGTGCCAGCAGCTCTCGCGTGGGGGGACAAATTAGCACAGATACGCAGTATTTT. Encoded protein: CASSSRVGGQISTDTQYF.

The rearrangement uses TRBV4-1 and TRBJ2-7; 7 bases line up with TRBD1. Per germline, CDR1 MGHRA and CDR2 YSYEKL. The CDR3 runs to 15 residues. The V segment lost 1 base and the J segment 0 bases; nucleotides outside the gene matches: 3. The CDR3 reads CASSQGGTASYEQYF. In DNA form, the CDR3 reads TGCGCCAGCAGCCAAGGGGGGACAGCCTCCTACGAGCAGTACTTC.

CDR3 sequence (DNA): TGTGCCAGCAGTCTCCGACAGAGGAACACTGAAGCTTTCTTT. As protein: CASSLRQRNTEAFF. The chain recombines TRBV6-1 with TRBJ1-1; weak D call: TRBD1 (5 bases). Germline CDR1 and CDR2: MNHNS and SASEGT. The CDR3 covers 14 residues. V was pared by 5 bases and J by 1 base, with 11 bases between.

The chain couples TRBV4-2 to TRBJ2-7; 7 bases fit TRBD1. Germline V CDR1 and CDR2: LGHNA, YNFKEQ. V lost 2 bases, J lost 2 bases, and 12 bases stayed unmatched. The CDR3 totals 17 residues. As DNA, the CDR3 is TGTGCCAGCAGCCAATTTACCCCGGACAGGATCACCTACGAGCAGTACTTC. Translation: CASSQFTPDRITYEQYF.

The chain uses TRBV4-1 and TRBJ2-1, with no clear D. V gave up 4 bases and J gave up 4 bases, with 8 bases separating them. CDR3 length: 13 residues. Germline loops: CDR1 MGHRA, CDR2 YSYEKL. CDR3 nucleotides: TGCGCCAGCAGCCTTTCTTCATACAATGAGCAGTTCTTC. This codes for CASSLSSYNEQFF.

The V gene is TRBV2, the J gene TRBJ1-3; no definite D call. The germline V gene has CDR1 SNHLY and CDR2 FYNNEI. V was shortened by 6 bases and J by 4 bases, with 16 bases between the two germline ends. The CDR3 loop spans 15 amino acids. For the CDR3, the DNA is TGTGCCAGCAGCGATCGGACGTTGAGCGGAAACACCATATATTTT. It is translated as CASSDRTLSGNTIYF.

This clone was recorded a few times. The chain couples TRBV6-6 to TRBJ1-1; the D gene is possibly TRBD1 (6 bases). The V gene's germline CDR1 is MNHNY and CDR2 SVGAGI (reference sequence). The length of the CDR3 is 13 residues. V was trimmed by 0 bases and J by 7 bases, leaving 9 bases between them. DNA of the CDR3: TGTGCCAGCAGTTACTCGGCGACAGGTGAAGCTTTCTTT. This translates into CASSYSATGEAFF.

The V call is TRBV28, the J call TRBJ1-1; D gene uncertain. CDR1 MDHEN and CDR2 SYDVKM come from the germline V gene. Trimming took 6 bases from V and 5 from J, leaving 16 bases between them. The length of the CDR3 is 14 residues. The CDR3 bases are TGTGCCAGCAGCCTCCCGGGTGCAGTGACTGAAGCTTTCTTT. The encoded protein is CASSLPGAVTEAFF. The full variable domain, completed using reference TRBV28 and TRBJ1-1, is DVKVTQSSRYLVKRTGEKVFLECVQDMDHENMFWYRQDPGLGLRLIYFSYDVKMKEKGDIPEGYSVSREKKERFSLILESASTNQTSMYLCASSLPGAVTEAFFGQGTRLTVV.

The CDR3 region is CASSEAVMNTGELFF. The CDR3 DNA is TGTGCCAGCAGTGAAGCAGTGATGAACACCGGGGAGCTGTTTTTT. This chain links TRBV2 with TRBJ2-2; D gene uncertain. The germline V gene has CDR1 SNHLY and CDR2 FYNNEI. The germline V and J ends were trimmed by 0 bases and 1 base, with 6 bases remaining between them. The length of the CDR3 is 15 residues.

This chain joins TRBV21-1 and TRBJ1-2; TRBD1, the table's D call, was not compared with the DNA. TRBV21-1 is recorded as a pseudogene. There are 16 residues in the CDR3. DNA of the CDR3: TGTGCCAGCATACCGCTAACCAGGGGGCGCGGCTATGGCTACACCTTC. This translates into CASIPLTRGRGYGYTF.

The V gene is TRBV5-6, the J gene TRBJ1-2; D is uncertain. The CDR3 is 14 amino acids. Germline V gene sequence: CDR1 SGHDT, CDR2 YYEEEE. Trimming left V 4 bases short and J 8 bases short, with 18 bases between. The CDR3 sequence is CASSPDVDGAGYTF. The CDR3, as DNA: TGTGCCAGCAGCCCCGACGTGGATGGAGCGGGCTACACCTTC.

This clone was detected a few times. This chain links TRBV7-6 with TRBJ2-7; D is ambiguous. This CDR3 has 15 residues. The V end lost 1 base, the J end lost 2 bases, and 12 bases lay between the germline ends. Germline assignment: CDR1 SGHVS and CDR2 FNYEAQ. This CDR3 is CASSLDPDATYEQYF. The CDR3 nucleotides read TGTGCCAGCAGCTTAGACCCGGACGCCACCTACGAGCAGTACTTC.

The J gene is TRBJ2-6, the V gene TRBV7-8, with D hard to call. The CDR3 spans 13 residues. V dropped 11 bases and J dropped 0 bases, with 8 bases sitting between them. The germline CDR1 and CDR2 sequences are SGHVS and FQNEAQ. The CDR3 loop reads CAAPISGANVLTF. The CDR3 DNA follows: TGTGCCGCCCCAATCTCTGGGGCCAACGTCCTGACTTTC. The variable domain in full, completed from reference TRBV7-8 and TRBJ2-6, reads GAGVSQSPRYKVAKRGQDVALRCDPISGHVSLFWYQQALGQGPEFLTYFQNEAQLDKSGLPSDRFFAERPEGSVSTLKIQRTQQEDSAVYLCAAPISGANVLTFGAGSRLTVL.

The CDR3 region has the DNA TGTGCCAGCAGCGCGACAGGAGTCGGAACCGGGGAGCTGTTTTTT. Protein product: CASSATGVGTGELFF. The chain couples TRBV7-3 to TRBJ2-2; D perhaps matches TRBD1 (6 bases). Trimming shortened V by 5 bases and J by 5 bases, and 15 bases separated the two germline ends. CDR1 and CDR2 (germline): SGHTA, FQGTGA. The CDR3 covers 15 residues.

The genes are TRBV9 and TRBJ2-7; D perhaps matches TRBD2 (7 bases). The V end was cut by 4 bases, the J end by 7 bases, with 12 bases between. The CDR3 is made up of 12 amino acids. Germline V CDR1 and CDR2: SGDLS, YYNGEE. In DNA form, the CDR3 reads TGTGCCAGCAGCCTAGGGGGGGTTGAGCAGTACTTC. Amino acid sequence: CASSLGGVEQYF.

V usage is TRBV9 and J usage is TRBJ1-3, with 7 bases that match TRBD1. Unmatched junction bases numbered 9, after V lost 3 bases and J lost 3 bases. The CDR3 covers 16 residues. The germline V gene encodes CDR1 SGDLS and CDR2 YYNGEE. CDR3 loop: CASSETTGELGNTIYF. The CDR3, as DNA: TGTGCCAGCAGCGAGACTACAGGGGAGCTTGGAAACACCATATATTTT.

The V and J genes are TRBV11-2 and TRBJ1-5; D not certain. V was pared by 2 bases and J by 8 bases, with 7 bases between. The CDR3 is 12 amino acids. CDR1 is SGHAT and CDR2 is FQNNGV in the germline V gene. The CDR3 sequence is CASSLKVKPQHF. The CDR3 DNA reads TGTGCCAGCAGCTTAAAGGTAAAGCCCCAGCATTTT. Using reference TRBV11-2 and TRBJ1-5 for the parts outside the CDR3, the full variable domain is EAGVAQSPRYKIIEKRQSVAFWCNPISGHATLYWYQQILGQGPKLLIQFQNNGVVDDSQLPKDRFSAERLKGVDSTLKIQPAKLEDSAVYLCASSLKVKPQHFGDGTRLSIL.

V usage is TRBV6-6 and J usage is TRBJ2-1; D is uncertain. Trimming cost V 5 bases and J 8 bases, with 10 bases left between them. In germline, CDR1 is MNHNY, CDR2 SVGAGI (reference sequence). This CDR3 has 12 residues. The CDR3 here is CASSAIGDEQFF. The DNA of the CDR3 is TGTGCCAGCAGTGCCATTGGAGATGAGCAGTTCTTC.

This clone has a single count. The chain links TRBV10-3 to TRBJ1-3; 9 bases fit TRBD1. V shed 3 bases, J shed 1 base, and the junction held 4 bases outside the gene matches. The germline V gene has CDR1 ENHRY and CDR2 SYGVKD. CDR3 length: 16 amino acids. CDR3 loop: CAISDPTGGSGNTIYF. CDR3 bases: TGTGCCATCAGTGACCCGACAGGGGGATCTGGAAACACCATATATTTT.

The J gene is TRBJ2-6, the V gene TRBV11-2; D remains ambiguous. Germline V lookup: CDR1 SGHAT, CDR2 FQNNGV. There are 19 residues in the CDR3. With 0 bases removed from V and 0 bases from J, the gap between germline ends came to 15 bases. DNA for the CDR3: TGTGCCAGCAGCTTAGACGCGTCTCAGCTAGTCTCTGGGGCCAACGTCCTGACTTTC. This translates into CASSLDASQLVSGANVLTF.

This sequence joins TRBV4-2 and TRBJ1-2; no definite D call. The CDR3 extends over 16 amino acids. V lost 3 bases to trimming and J lost 0 bases, with 14 bases between them. Germline-derived CDR1 and CDR2 are LGHNA and YNFKEQ. CDR3 sequence (DNA): TGTGCCAGCAGCCAGGTCCCTGCCGCGTCTAACTATGGCTACACCTTC. Its protein is CASSQVPAASNYGYTF.

This rearrangement joins TRBV18 to TRBJ1-2; D ambiguous. The CDR3 is made up of 12 amino acids. Trimming shortened V by 2 bases and J by 8 bases, and 9 bases separated the two germline ends. Germline loops: CDR1 KGHSH, CDR2 LQKENI. CDR3 residues: CASSPDIKGYTF. The CDR3 DNA reads as TGTGCCAGCTCACCAGACATAAAAGGCTACACCTTC.

This clone was seen a single time. V usage is TRBV5-6 and J usage is TRBJ2-2; no reliable D call. The CDR3 runs to 12 residues. V dropped 3 bases and J dropped 6 bases, with 6 bases sitting between them. The germline CDR1 and CDR2 sequences are SGHDT and YYEEEE. Here the CDR3 reads CASSSYAGELFF. DNA of the CDR3: TGTGCCAGCAGCTCTTACGCCGGGGAGCTGTTTTTT.